This T cell receptor beta chain emerged from a study of early T cells in non-severe SARS-CoV-2 infection. This clonotype came up a few times. Its antigen is undetermined. The study's findings and limits: Reliance on VDJdb matching favored anti-spike CD8 responses; private and CD4 specificities were missed.

V was pared by 8 bases and J by 1 base, with 9 bases of the junction left unmatched. This CDR3 is 14 amino acids long. Germline V gives CDR1 SQVTM, CDR2 ANQGSEA. TCRdb analysed the 5' RACE reads with MiXCR anew, one entry per CDR3 protein. This table holds roughly 66,000 distinct CDR3 sequences, roughly 10% found once. Input material: whole blood. The V and J genes are TRBV29-1 and TRBJ2-5; 8 bases align to TRBD2. The source is an adult who was a healthcare worker with PCR-confirmed SARS-CoV-2 infection or an uninfected control (not recorded which). The CDR3 region is CSSLVTSGQETQYF. The CDR3 DNA is TGCAGCTCACTCGTTACTAGCGGCCAAGAGACCCAGTACTTC.